What follows are 9 T cell receptor beta chains derived from one specimen sequenced in a study of neoadjuvant anti-PD-1 for oral cavity cancer. As for time point: after neoadjuvant nivolumab, at surgical resection. Measured with immunoSEQ multiplex PCR; TCRdb has only the in-frame clones, and not every one. The sample has approximately 23,000 clones, 40% to 45% seen once. The sequencing used tumor tissue, collected after nivolumab (anti-PD-1) treatment. The receptors come from a person aged 35-79 years with oral cavity squamous cell carcinoma.

This clone occurred once. The CDR3 loop is CASSLDGATNEKLFF. CDR3 DNA: TGTGCCAGCAGTTTGGACGGTGCAACTAATGAAAAACTGTTTTTT. The rearrangement joins TRBV6-5 to TRBJ1-4; no definite D call. The CDR3 is 15 residues long. The V end was cut by 4 bases, the J end by 0 bases, with 9 bases between. The germline V gene encodes CDR1 MNHEY and CDR2 SVGAGI.

The chain has TRBV4-1 and TRBJ2-1, with TRBD1 matching 7 bases. From germline, CDR1 is MGHRA and CDR2 YSYEKL. Trimming took 0 bases from V and 8 from J; bases not matched to a gene: 25. This CDR3 is 21 amino acids long. The CDR3 region is CASSQDPLGATGFRSRDEQFF. In DNA form, the CDR3 reads TGCGCCAGCAGCCAAGATCCATTAGGCGCGACAGGGTTCAGAAGTCGCGATGAGCAGTTCTTC.

This clone has a count of ten or more. This chain links TRBV5-1 with TRBJ1-1, with TRBD1 identical over 9 bases. Germline V gene sequence: CDR1 SGHRS, CDR2 YFSETQ. The V and J ends lost 0 bases and 0 bases, in that order; junction bases with no gene match: 6. The length of the CDR3 is 17 residues. CDR3 coding DNA: TGCGCCAGCAGCTTGGTTGGGACAGGGCCCGTGAACACTGAAGCTTTCTTT. Amino acid sequence: CASSLVGTGPVNTEAFF.

This clone has only a few counts. The chain has TRBV7-2 and TRBJ2-5; no clear D gene. Between the trimmed V and J ends, which lost 0 bases and 1 base, there was a span of 9 bases. The CDR3 extends over 15 amino acids. Germline V gives CDR1 SGHTA, CDR2 FQGNSA. CDR3: CASSLAGQSQETQYF. The DNA for the CDR3 is TGTGCCAGCAGCTTAGCCGGGCAGTCCCAAGAGACCCAGTACTTC.

The chain recombines TRBV7-9 with TRBJ1-2; D is ambiguous. The CDR3 loop spans 13 amino acids. CDR1 and CDR2 (germline): SEHNR, FQNEAQ (reference sequence). The ends were cut back, 3 bases at V and 8 bases at J, with 13 bases in the middle. CDR3 DNA sequence: TGTGCCAGCAGCTTTTTTGGGGTTCGAGGCTACACCTTC. It encodes CASSFFGVRGYTF. Based on the CDR3 plus reference TRBV7-9 and TRBJ1-2, the full variable domain is DTGVSQNPRHKITKRGQNVTFRCDPISEHNRLYWYRQTLGQGPEFLTYFQNEAQLEKSRLLSDRFSAERPKGSFSTLEIQRTEQGDSAMYLCASSFFGVRGYTFGSGTRLTVV.

This clone appeared a few times. This rearrangement joins TRBV5-6 to TRBJ2-7, with 9 bases fitting TRBD1. The CDR3 length is 13 residues. Germline lookup yields CDR1 SGHDT and CDR2 YYEEEE. The V segment lost 4 bases and the J segment 4 bases; nucleotides outside the gene matches: 3. The CDR3 loop is CASSAGTGYEQYF. As DNA, the CDR3 is TGTGCCAGCAGCGCCGGGACAGGGTACGAGCAGTACTTC.

At least ten counts were recorded for this clone. The J gene is TRBJ1-2, the V gene TRBV29-1; 9 nucleotides agree with TRBD1. The germline V gene has CDR1 SQVTM and CDR2 ANQGSEA. The CDR3 is 15 residues long. The trim removed 0 bases at V and 4 bases at J, leaving 6 bases unmatched. The CDR3 reads CSVEDLGQGGYGYTF. Written as DNA, the CDR3 is TGCAGCGTTGAAGATCTGGGACAGGGTGGCTATGGCTACACCTTC. Filled out from reference TRBV29-1 and TRBJ1-2, the complete variable domain reads SAVISQKPSRDICQRGTSLTIQCQVDSQVTMMFWYRQQPGQSLTLIATANQGSEATYESGFVIDKFPISRPNLTFSTLTVSNMSPEDSSIYLCSVEDLGQGGYGYTFGSGTRLTVV.

A remark on this clone: This CDR3 is also generated by other DNA sequences in the sample. The rearrangement links TRBV13 to TRBJ1-2, with D perhaps TRBD1 (5 bases). Germline CDR1 and CDR2: PRHDT and FYEKMQ (reference sequence). With 3 bases removed from V and 5 bases from J, the gap between germline ends came to 13 bases. The CDR3 length is 14 residues. CDR3 region: CASSLPVDNYGYTF. Written as DNA, the CDR3 is TGTGCCAGCAGCTTGCCGGTGGACAATTATGGCTACACCTTC. The whole variable domain, remainder taken from reference TRBV13 and TRBJ1-2, is AAGVIQSPRHLIKEKRETATLKCYPIPRHDTVYWYQQGPGQDPQFLISFYEKMQSDKGSIPDRFSAQQFSDYHSELNMSSLELGDSALYFCASSLPVDNYGYTFGSGTRLTVV.

This clone has just one count. The rearrangement uses TRBV6-6 and TRBJ2-2; possibly TRBD1 for D (6 bases). V lost 6 bases and J lost 4, with 18 bases in between. Per the germline V gene, CDR1 is MNHNY and CDR2 is SVGAGI (reference sequence). The CDR3 is 16 amino acids. As DNA, the CDR3 is TGTGCCAGCAGCTCGAACACCAGGGGCACCACCGGGGAGCTGTTTTTT. Protein: CASSSNTRGTTGELFF.